The 16 T cell receptor beta chains reported below all come from one sample, sequenced in a study of T-cell memory formation after mild COVID-19. TCRdb analysed the 5' RACE reads with MiXCR anew, one entry per CDR3 protein. The sample yields roughly 130,000 distinct CDR3 sequences, approximately 15% seen once. The specimen sequenced was PBMCs or a T cell subset sorted from them (not recorded which). These receptors came from a man between 18 and 35 years old who had mild COVID-19 (a few samples of this study predate the infection). Cell type and time point are not known.

V gene TRBV4-3 combines with J gene TRBJ1-2, with a tentative D call TRBD1 (5 bases). V was pared by 3 bases and J by 2 bases, with 13 bases between. The germline V gene has CDR1 LGHNA and CDR2 YSLEER. The CDR3 is 15 amino acids. CDR3 residues: CASSQSAGTNYGYTF. The CDR3 DNA sequence: TGCGCCAGCAGCCAGTCCGCCGGGACGAACTATGGCTACACCTTC.

This clonotype was counted between two and nine times. This chain links TRBV20-1 with TRBJ2-7; 7 bases align to TRBD2. Germline CDR1 and CDR2: DFQATT and SNEGSKA (reference sequence). This CDR3 comprises 16 residues. V shed 1 base, J shed 4 bases, and the junction held 13 bases outside the gene matches. CDR3 region: CSARGPPGAGVYEQYF. CDR3 DNA: TGCAGTGCTAGAGGGCCCCCCGGGGCGGGGGTTTACGAGCAGTACTTC.

The sample holds many counts of this clonotype. The J gene is TRBJ2-1, the V gene TRBV12-3 or TRBV12-4; 7 nucleotides match TRBD1. CDR3 length: 13 residues. V was clipped by 5 bases and J by 4 bases; unmatched bases: 2. For the CDR3, the DNA is TGTGCCAGCAGTCTGGGACAGTACAATGAGCAGTTCTTC. Its protein is CASSLGQYNEQFF.

This chain connects TRBV7-9 to TRBJ1-1; D is undetermined. There are 16 residues in the CDR3. Trimming pared 0 bases from V and 1 base from J, leaving 12 bases between. From germline, CDR1 is SEHNR and CDR2 FQNEAQ (reference sequence). The CDR3 nucleotides read TGTGCCAGCAGCTTAGCCTGGGCAGACACGAACACTGAAGCTTTCTTT. The encoded protein is CASSLAWADTNTEAFF.

The J gene is TRBJ1-5, the V gene TRBV6-6; 9 bases map to TRBD1. Germline loops: CDR1 MNHNY, CDR2 SVGAGI (reference sequence). The CDR3 extends over 12 amino acids. V lost 5 bases to trimming and J lost 14 bases; unmatched junction nucleotides: 7. In nucleotides, the CDR3 is TGTGCCAGCAGTCCCGGGGACAGGGTAAAGCATTTT. This gives the protein CASSPGDRVKHF.

This clonotype was detected ten times or more. The rearrangement joins TRBV12-3 or TRBV12-4 to TRBJ2-7, with 8 bases fitting TRBD1. V was clipped by 6 bases and J by 2 bases; unmatched bases: 3. The CDR3 totals 13 residues. The CDR3 spells CASRVTGAYEQYF. Here the CDR3 DNA reads TGTGCCAGCAGAGTGACAGGGGCCTACGAGCAGTACTTC.

V and J are TRBV7-3 and TRBJ2-7, with D unresolved. Germline CDR1 reads SGHTA; CDR2 reads FQGTGA. The CDR3 is 14 residues long. V gave up 3 bases and J gave up 2 bases, with 11 bases separating them. In DNA, the CDR3 is TGTGCCAGCAGCTTTCGATTTCGCCCCTACGAGCAGTACTTC. This sequence encodes CASSFRFRPYEQYF.

This sequence joins TRBV4-1 and TRBJ1-5, with 9 bases identical to TRBD1. The V segment lost 3 bases and the J segment 3 bases; nucleotides outside the gene matches: 6. The germline V gene has CDR1 MGHRA and CDR2 YSYEKL. The CDR3 is 16 amino acids. The CDR3 loop reads CASSHTTGGYNQPQHF. CDR3 in DNA: TGCGCCAGCAGCCACACGACAGGGGGGTACAATCAGCCCCAGCATTTT.

This clonotype has only a few counts. The chain joins TRBV4-3 to TRBJ2-3; D perhaps matches TRBD1 (7 bases). Germline CDR1 is LGHNA and CDR2 is YSLEER. V was shortened by 2 bases and J by 0 bases, with 15 bases between the two germline ends. The CDR3 runs to 17 residues. The CDR3 DNA follows: TGCGCCAGCAGCCAAAAGGGGGCCGGGACTAGCACAGATACGCAGTATTTT. As protein: CASSQKGAGTSTDTQYF.

In this sample, this clonotype turned up a few times. The chain recombines TRBV7-9 with TRBJ1-1; D is ambiguous. The germline V and J ends were trimmed by 6 bases and 5 bases, with 13 bases remaining between them. The CDR3 runs 13 residues. Germline V lookup: CDR1 SEHNR, CDR2 FQNEAQ (reference sequence). The CDR3 sequence is CASRTRLGTEAFF. CDR3 sequence (DNA): TGTGCCAGCAGAACGCGGCTGGGGACTGAAGCTTTCTTT. Looking up the rest from reference TRBV7-9 and TRBJ1-1 gives the full variable domain: DTGVSQNPRHKITKRGQNVTFRCDPISEHNRLYWYRQTLGQGPEFLTYFQNEAQLEKSRLLSDRFSAERPKGSFSTLEIQRTEQGDSAMYLCASRTRLGTEAFFGQGTRLTVV.

This clonotype has just a few counts. The CDR3 bases are TGTGCCAGCAGTGGCCGGGGGAGCTCCTACAATGAGCAGTTCTTC. Translated, it gives CASSGRGSSYNEQFF. The V gene is TRBV12-3 or TRBV12-4, the J gene TRBJ2-1, with a possible D match to TRBD2 (6 bases). The CDR3 totals 15 residues. The V end lost 5 bases, the J end lost 0 bases, and 11 bases lay between the germline ends.

The V and J genes are TRBV6-1 and TRBJ2-7, with TRBD1 identical over 11 bases. The trim removed 8 bases at V and 5 bases at J, leaving 5 bases unmatched. There are 13 residues in the CDR3. CDR1 and CDR2 from the germline V gene are MNHNS and SASEGT. CDR3 protein: CASRDRGVHEQYF. Written as DNA, the CDR3 is TGTGCCAGCCGGGACAGGGGGGTCCACGAGCAGTACTTC.

In this sample, this clonotype turned up many times. The chain recombines TRBV20-1 with TRBJ2-3; 14 bases align to TRBD2. The CDR3 has 15 amino acids. Germline lookup yields CDR1 DFQATT and CDR2 SNEGSKA (reference sequence). Trimming removed 0 bases from V and 4 bases from J; junction bases left unmatched: 0. CDR3 sequence: CSAREGLAGADTQYF. CDR3 DNA: TGCAGTGCTAGAGAGGGACTAGCGGGGGCAGATACGCAGTATTTT.

This clonotype was observed a handful of times. The genes are TRBV6-5 and TRBJ2-7; 8 bases are a match to TRBD2. Germline V gene sequence: CDR1 MNHEY, CDR2 SVGAGI. The CDR3 totals 13 residues. The V segment lost 4 bases and the J segment 7 bases; nucleotides outside the gene matches: 6. This CDR3 is CASSSGGAGEQYV. The CDR3, as DNA: TGTGCCAGCAGTTCGGGGGGGGCGGGGGAGCAGTACGTC.

The rearrangement links TRBV3-1 to TRBJ1-1; D remains ambiguous. CDR1 is LGHDT, CDR2 YNNKEL, per germline (reference sequence). V was clipped by 1 base and J by 1 base, with 4 bases between them. The CDR3 length is 13 residues. The CDR3 loop is CASSQARNTEAFF. The DNA for the CDR3 is TGTGCCAGCAGCCAAGCCAGGAACACTGAAGCTTTCTTT. Drawing the rest from reference TRBV3-1 and TRBJ1-1, the complete variable domain is DTAVSQTPKYLVTQMGNDKSIKCEQNLGHDTMYWYKQDSKKFLKIMFSYNNKELIINETVPNRFSPKSPDKAHLNLHINSLELGDSAVYFCASSQARNTEAFFGQGTRLTVV.

The rearrangement uses TRBV5-1 and TRBJ1-2, with 8 bases aligning to TRBD1. Unmatched junction bases numbered 12, after V lost 2 bases and J lost 6 bases. This CDR3 is built from 16 residues. The germline V gene has CDR1 SGHRS and CDR2 YFSETQ. CDR3 nucleotides: TGCGCCAGCAGCTTAAGGTCAGGGGGCGTAGGTGATGGCTACACCTTC. Encoded protein: CASSLRSGGVGDGYTF.